The entry below gives a single T cell receptor (beta chain) sequence along with its context. As yet, its antigen is unknown. This sample is drawn from a study of cytomegalovirus exposure and HLA in healthy donors. V lost 4 bases and J lost 2; bases outside the gene matches: 10. The CDR3 extends over 18 amino acids. CDR1 and CDR2 (germline): SGHNT, YYREEE (reference sequence). Notes on the study in general: Rare TCR sequences dominated, though some public TCRs recurred in many donors. According to a subsequent analysis, TCR clusters identified in the first cohort showed a tendency to co-occur across the approximately 130 validation repertoires. Cytomegalovirus-associated TCR beta chains were listed, numbering some 180.

Profiling relied on immunoSEQ multiplex PCR, and the TCRdb table lists in-frame clones only, not all of them. This sample carries 99,000 or so clones, approximately 90% of them seen once, and the ten largest clones take 3% to 4%. The donors formed part of the roughly 120-subject validation cohort, distinct from the roughly 700-subject first cohort. The chain links TRBV5-4 to TRBJ2-6, with TRBD1 identical over 9 bases. The sequencing input was PBMCs. The clonotype comes from a woman aged 18 to 35 in good health and CMV-seropositive. In nucleotides, the CDR3 is TGTGCCAGCAGCCCCGGACAGGGGCGGCCCCCTGGGGCCAACGTCCTGACTTTC. It codes for CASSPGQGRPPGANVLTF.